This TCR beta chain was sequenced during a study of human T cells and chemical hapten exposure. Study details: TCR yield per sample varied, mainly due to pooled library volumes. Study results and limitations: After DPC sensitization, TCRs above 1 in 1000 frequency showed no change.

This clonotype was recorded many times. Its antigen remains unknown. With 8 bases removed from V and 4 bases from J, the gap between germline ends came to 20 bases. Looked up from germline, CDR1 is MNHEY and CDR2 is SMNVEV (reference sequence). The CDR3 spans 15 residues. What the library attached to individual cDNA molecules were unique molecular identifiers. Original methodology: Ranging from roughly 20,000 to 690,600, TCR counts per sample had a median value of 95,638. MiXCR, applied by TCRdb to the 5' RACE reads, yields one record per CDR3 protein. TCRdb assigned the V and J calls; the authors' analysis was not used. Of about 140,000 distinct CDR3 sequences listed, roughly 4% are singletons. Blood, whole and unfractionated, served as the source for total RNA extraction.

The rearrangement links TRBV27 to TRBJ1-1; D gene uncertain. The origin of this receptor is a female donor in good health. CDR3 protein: CASQRSRAASTEAFF. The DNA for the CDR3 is TGTGCCAGCCAGCGAAGCCGGGCGGCGAGCACTGAAGCTTTCTTT.